These 10 T cell receptor beta chains were sequenced from one sample in a study of Ad26.COV2.S vaccination and SARS-CoV-2 variants. Sequenced by immunoSEQ multiplex PCR; TCRdb stores in-frame clones only, minus some. Of approximately 360,000 clones in the sample, 83% were seen once. The treatment denotes: roughly 19 received Ad26.COV2.S at low or high dose, single or two shots; roughly five received placebo; per-sample allocation not given. Each sample was drawn 63 days after the first injection (of vaccine or placebo). Sequenced material: peripheral blood, taken in a trial of Ad26.COV2.S vaccine versus placebo. The receptors come from a person aged 18 to 65 who received the Ad26.COV2.S COVID-19 vaccine or a placebo.

The chain links TRBV6-5 to TRBJ1-5; possibly TRBD1 for D (5 bases). CDR3 length equals 13 residues. V dropped 7 bases and J dropped 7 bases, with 14 bases sitting between them. Germline V gene sequence: CDR1 MNHEY, CDR2 SVGAGI. DNA of the CDR3: TGTGCCAGCACGGACAAGCCCGAACAGCCCCAGCATTTT. Translating it yields CASTDKPEQPQHF.

The genes are TRBV28 and TRBJ2-1, with TRBD1 as a possible D gene (6 bases). The CDR3 runs to 14 residues. Germline V CDR1 and CDR2: MDHEN, SYDVKM. The ends were cut back, 9 bases at V and 6 bases at J, with 18 bases in the middle. The DNA of the CDR3 is TGTGCCAGTCAATCGGGACAAGCCAGCAATGAGCAGTTCTTC. This translates into CASQSGQASNEQFF.

This clone was detected only once. V gene TRBV18 combines with J gene TRBJ2-1, with 7 bases aligning to TRBD2. The V and J ends lost 3 bases and 0 bases, in that order; junction bases with no gene match: 2. The CDR3 totals 15 residues. The germline V gene has CDR1 KGHSH and CDR2 LQKENI. CDR3: CASSPRTSSYNEQFF. In DNA, the CDR3 is TGTGCCAGCTCACCCCGGACTAGCTCCTACAATGAGCAGTTCTTC. Full variable domain (remainder filled in from reference TRBV18 and TRBJ2-1): NAGVMQNPRHLVRRRGQEARLRCSPMKGHSHVYWYRQLPEEGLKFMVYLQKENIIDESGMPKERFSAEFPKEGPSILRIQQVVRGDSAAYFCASSPRTSSYNEQFFGPGTRLTVL.

The chain joins TRBV5-1 to TRBJ1-1, with no clear D. Germline lookup yields CDR1 SGHRS and CDR2 YFSETQ. This CDR3 has 17 residues. Trimming stripped 2 bases from V and 0 bases from J, with 17 bases between. CDR3 DNA sequence: TGCGCCAGCAGCTTAACGTCCCAAAATAGGATGAACACTGAAGCTTTCTTT. Its protein is CASSLTSQNRMNTEAFF.

The rearrangement joins TRBV9 to TRBJ2-3, with D possibly being TRBD1 or TRBD2 (5 bases each). The V gene lost 6 bases and the J gene lost 0 bases, with 11 bases spanning the gap. Germline CDR1 reads SGDLS; CDR2 reads YYNGEE. The length of the CDR3 is 14 residues. The CDR3 reads CASTRDHSTDTQYF. CDR3 DNA: TGTGCCAGCACCAGGGACCATAGCACAGATACGCAGTATTTT.

The chain links TRBV7-9 to TRBJ2-7, with D perhaps assigned TRBD1 or TRBD2 (5 bases each). CDR3 length: 14 amino acids. With 5 bases removed from V and 1 base from J, the gap between germline ends came to 12 bases. Germline CDR1 is SEHNR and CDR2 is FQNEAQ (reference sequence). The CDR3, as DNA: TGTGCCAGCAGCAAACCGGGGCCTTCCTACGAGCAGTACTTC. The encoded protein is CASSKPGPSYEQYF.

The chain combines TRBV7-8 with TRBJ1-2, with D hard to call. The CDR3 length is 14 residues. From germline, CDR1 is SGHVS and CDR2 FQNEAQ. Trimming removed 9 bases at V and 5 bases at J, with 19 bases between. The CDR3 coding sequence is TGTGCCAGTAAACCCCCTGGTTCCTATTATGGCTACACCTTC. Encoded protein: CASKPPGSYYGYTF.

There are many counts of this clone. The chain employs TRBV3-1 (or the pseudogene TRBV3-2) and TRBJ1-4, with D tentatively TRBD1 (6 bases). CDR1 and CDR2 (germline): LGHDT, YNNKEL (reference sequence). The CDR3 covers 12 residues. V shed 4 bases and J shed 14 bases, with 14 bases lying between them. The CDR3 DNA sequence: TGTGCCAGCAGCCGATCAACAGGGACCCTGTTTTTT. It yields the protein CASSRSTGTLFF.

This sequence joins TRBV4-2 and TRBJ2-6; D is unclear. Germline V gene data show CDR1 as LGHNA and CDR2 as YNFKEQ. The V end was cut by 3 bases, the J end by 0 bases, with 0 bases between. This CDR3 contains 13 residues. CDR3: CASSHSGANVLTF. The CDR3 bases are TGTGCCAGCAGCCACTCTGGGGCCAACGTCCTGACTTTC.

The gene calls are TRBV6-2 or TRBV6-3 and TRBJ1-4; the D gene is possibly TRBD1 (6 bases). Trimming stripped 2 bases from V and 14 bases from J, with 18 bases between. This CDR3 is built from 14 residues. Germline CDR1 and CDR2: MNHEY and SVGEGT. CDR3 coding DNA: TGTGCCAGCAGTTACCTACAGGAGGGGGATTTGCTGTTTTTT. Its protein is CASSYLQEGDLLFF.